One sample yielded the 30 T cell receptor beta chains listed below, sequenced in a study of blood T cell repertoires in COVID-19. TCRdb keeps only in-frame clones here, not all; method: immunoSEQ multiplex PCR. The sample lists approximately 110,000 clones, 75% to 90% occurring once. Source material: peripheral blood. These receptors all come from a middle-aged woman with acute or convalescent COVID-19.

The chain links TRBV6-5 to TRBJ1-5, with D hard to call. CDR1 and CDR2 from the germline V gene are MNHEY and SVGAGI. This CDR3 comprises 12 residues. The germline V and J ends were trimmed by 9 bases and 5 bases, with 11 bases remaining between them. In nucleotides, the CDR3 is TGTGCCAGTATGAGGGCGGATCAGCCCCAGCATTTT. It encodes CASMRADQPQHF.

This clone was seen only once. The gene calls are TRBV30 and TRBJ1-6; a weak D match, TRBD1 (6 bases). The V gene's germline CDR1 is GTSNPN and CDR2 SVGIG (reference sequence). V shed 0 bases and J shed 7 bases, with 10 bases lying between them. The CDR3 covers 14 residues. The CDR3 reads CAWSVGARNSPLHF. The CDR3 coding sequence is TGTGCCTGGAGTGTGGGGGCTAGGAATTCACCCCTCCACTTT.

The V call is TRBV30, the J call TRBJ1-4; tentatively, D is TRBD1 (6 bases). CDR1 and CDR2 (germline): GTSNPN, SVGIG (reference sequence). CDR3 length: 15 amino acids. The V end lost 0 bases, the J end lost 7 bases, and 15 bases lay between the germline ends. CDR3 sequence (DNA): TGTGCCTGGAGTGTACGCGGGGGGGCGGGTGAAAAACTGTTTTTT. Encoded protein: CAWSVRGGAGEKLFF.

This clone was counted only a few times. The chain employs TRBV2 and TRBJ1-2, with D perhaps TRBD1 (6 bases). The CDR3 is made up of 14 amino acids. V lost 5 bases and J 8 bases, leaving 18 bases between the germline ends. In germline, CDR1 is SNHLY, CDR2 FYNNEI. CDR3 loop: CASSREQGPGGYTF. DNA for the CDR3: TGTGCCAGCAGTCGAGAACAGGGCCCGGGGGGCTACACCTTC.

The V call is TRBV3-1 (or the pseudogene TRBV3-2), the J call TRBJ2-7, with no clear D. V was clipped by 3 bases and J by 3 bases, with 21 bases between them. Looked up from germline, CDR1 is LGHDT and CDR2 is YNNKEL (reference sequence). There are 17 residues in the CDR3. CDR3 loop: CASSQARNEFPVYEQYF. CDR3 DNA: TGTGCCAGCAGCCAGGCGAGGAATGAGTTCCCCGTCTACGAGCAGTACTTC.

The chain employs TRBV18 and TRBJ2-1, with 10 bases that match TRBD1. This CDR3 spans 17 amino acids. Germline V gene data show CDR1 as KGHSH and CDR2 as LQKENI. After removal of 1 base from V and 6 bases from J, the junction contained 9 bases not matched to a gene. The CDR3 reads CASSPQIRDRGSNEQFF. CDR3 bases: TGTGCCAGCTCACCACAAATCCGGGACAGGGGAAGCAATGAGCAGTTCTTC.

This clone has only one observation. The V call is TRBV11-2, the J call TRBJ1-3; D unclear. V was pared by 3 bases and J by 0 bases, with 15 bases between. The CDR3 is made up of 17 amino acids. Germline CDR1 SGHAT, CDR2 FQNNGV. CDR3 residues: CASSFPRRGVSGNTIYF. The CDR3 nucleotides read TGTGCCAGCAGCTTCCCCCGGAGAGGCGTCTCTGGAAACACCATATATTTT.

The chain has TRBV6-5 and TRBJ1-2, with TRBD1 identical over 9 bases. V lost 1 base and J lost 3; bases outside the gene matches: 3. This CDR3 is built from 15 residues. The germline V gene encodes CDR1 MNHEY and CDR2 SVGAGI. The CDR3 region is CASSYYRGRDYGYTF. DNA of the CDR3: TGTGCCAGCAGTTACTACAGGGGGCGCGACTATGGCTACACCTTC.

This sequence joins TRBV3-1 (or the pseudogene TRBV3-2) and TRBJ1-2; 9 nucleotides align to TRBD1. J gave up 8 bases and V 3 bases, and 4 bases lay outside the gene matches. There are 13 residues in the CDR3. Germline CDR1 and CDR2: LGHDT and YNNKEL (reference sequence). CDR3 coding DNA: TGTGCCAGCAGCCAGGGGACAGGGAAGGGCTACACCTTC. Its protein product is CASSQGTGKGYTF.

The V and J genes are TRBV6-6 and TRBJ2-4, with TRBD1 identical over 9 bases. CDR1 MNHNY and CDR2 SVGAGI come from the germline V gene (reference sequence). CDR3 length: 16 amino acids. J lost 7 bases, V lost 6 bases, and 13 bases had no gene match. The CDR3 DNA sequence: TGTGCCAGCAGCATACAAAAACAGGGGGCAGCGAACATTCAGTACTTC. Protein: CASSIQKQGAANIQYF.

The genes are TRBV5-1 and TRBJ2-7, with 10 bases lining up with TRBD1. This CDR3 is 16 amino acids long. V dropped 0 bases and J dropped 7; count of bases not matched to a gene: 10. Germline CDR1 reads SGHRS; CDR2 reads YFSETQ. The chain's CDR3 is CASSLDAGQGSKEQYF. CDR3 in DNA: TGCGCCAGCAGCTTGGATGCGGGACAGGGGTCTAAGGAGCAGTACTTC. Full variable domain (rest looked up from reference TRBV5-1 and TRBJ2-7): KAGVTQTPRYLIKTRGQQVTLSCSPISGHRSVSWYQQTPGQGLQFLFEYFSETQRNKGNFPGRFSGRQFSNSRSEMNVSTLELGDSALYLCASSLDAGQGSKEQYFGPGTRLTVT.

The chain recombines TRBV2 with TRBJ1-3; TRBD1 agrees at 10 bases. The CDR3 runs to 14 residues. Germline assignment: CDR1 SNHLY and CDR2 FYNNEI. With 6 bases clipped from V and 5 bases from J, the junction kept 4 bases outside the gene matches. The CDR3, as DNA: TGTGCCAGCAGCGCAGACAGGGGGCGAAACACCATATATTTT. It translates to CASSADRGRNTIYF.

The chain employs TRBV29-1 and TRBJ1-3, with TRBD1 as a possible D gene (6 bases). The CDR3 runs to 13 residues. V shed 6 bases and J shed 0 bases, with 9 bases lying between them. Germline loops: CDR1 SQVTM, CDR2 ANQGSEA. CDR3 DNA sequence: TGCAGCGTACGGACAGACTCTGGAAACACCATATATTTT. Protein: CSVRTDSGNTIYF.

The chain employs TRBV5-1 and TRBJ1-1; D perhaps matches TRBD1 (5 bases). This CDR3 has 14 amino acids. Trimming took off 2 bases at V and 1 base at J, with 9 bases between the two ends. Germline CDR1 is SGHRS and CDR2 is YFSETQ. CDR3 in DNA: TGCGCCAGCAGCTTAGACAGCGCGAACACTGAAGCTTTCTTT. This sequence encodes CASSLDSANTEAFF.

This clone was seen just once. The rearrangement joins TRBV19 to TRBJ2-3; D is unclear. The CDR3 spans 13 residues. Germline V gene sequence: CDR1 LNHDA, CDR2 SQIVND (reference sequence). V was cut by 5 bases and J by 0 bases, with 6 bases left in between. The CDR3: CASSVSSTDTQYF. As DNA, the CDR3 is TGTGCCAGTAGTGTCTCTAGCACAGATACGCAGTATTTT.

The chain is built from TRBV19 and TRBJ1-1; tentative D call: TRBD1 (6 bases). The CDR3 has 13 residues. V lost 4 bases and J 6 bases, leaving 12 bases between the germline ends. CDR1 is LNHDA, CDR2 SQIVND, per germline (reference sequence). The CDR3 is CASSTTGTAEAFF. CDR3 nucleotide sequence: TGTGCCAGTAGTACCACAGGGACGGCTGAAGCTTTCTTT.

The chain joins TRBV5-1 to TRBJ1-2; D call uncertain. CDR1 SGHRS and CDR2 YFSETQ come from the germline V gene. CDR3 size: 14 residues. Trimming pared 1 base from V and 4 bases from J, leaving 11 bases between. The CDR3 sequence: CASSLNGEGYGYTF. The CDR3 nucleotides are TGCGCCAGCAGCTTGAACGGGGAGGGCTATGGCTACACCTTC.

This sequence joins TRBV7-9 and TRBJ2-7; D call uncertain. Germline V gives CDR1 SEHNR, CDR2 FQNEAQ (reference sequence). Trimming pared 5 bases from V and 3 bases from J, leaving 11 bases between. This CDR3 has 13 residues. DNA of the CDR3: TGTGCCAGCAGCCTAGATCACAGCTACGAGCAGTACTTC. It yields the protein CASSLDHSYEQYF.

This chain connects TRBV7-9 to TRBJ1-1; a weak D match, TRBD1 (5 bases). The germline gives CDR1 SEHNR, CDR2 FQNEAQ (reference sequence). The CDR3 is 15 residues long. Trimming removed 5 bases at V and 2 bases at J, with 15 bases between. In DNA, the CDR3 is TGTGCCAGCAGCGTATCGGGACTTTCCAACACTGAAGCTTTCTTT. Protein product: CASSVSGLSNTEAFF.

The chain has TRBV4-3 and TRBJ1-5; D remains unclear. Germline loops: CDR1 LGHNA, CDR2 YSLEER. The ends were cut back, 0 bases at V and 7 bases at J, with 10 bases in the middle. This CDR3 is 14 amino acids long. The CDR3 nucleotides read TGCGCCAGCAGCCAAGATGGGTCAGGCCAGCCCCAGCATTTT. Its translation is CASSQDGSGQPQHF.

The CDR3 DNA reads TGCGCCAGCAGCCAAGGCCGTCTGGGGGGGGCCGACACCGGGGAGCTGTTTTTT. Encoded protein: CASSQGRLGGADTGELFF. The V and J genes are TRBV4-1 and TRBJ2-2, with a weak D call TRBD2 (7 bases). The V gene's germline CDR1 is MGHRA and CDR2 YSYEKL. CDR3 length: 18 amino acids. Between the trimmed V and J ends, which lost 1 base and 3 bases, there was a span of 18 bases.

The chain combines TRBV5-8 with TRBJ1-5; TRBD1 agrees at 9 bases. The germline CDR1 and CDR2 sequences are SGHTS and YDEGEE. With V trimmed by 4 bases and J by 8 bases, 7 bases remained unmatched. The CDR3 consists of 14 residues. The CDR3 bases are TGTGCCAGCAGCGTGGGACAGGGCTTTAAGCCCCAGCATTTT. It translates to CASSVGQGFKPQHF. Combining the CDR3 with reference TRBV5-8 and TRBJ1-5 gives the whole variable domain EAGVTQSPTHLIKTRGQQATLRCSPISGHTSVYWYQQALGLGLQFLLWYDEGEERNRGNFPPRFSGRQFPNYSSELNVNALELEDSALYLCASSVGQGFKPQHFGDGTRLSIL.

The chain carries TRBV3-1 (or the pseudogene TRBV3-2) and TRBJ2-1; D is possibly TRBD1 (6 bases). Trimming pared 2 bases from V and 7 bases from J, leaving 15 bases between. This CDR3 is built from 15 residues. CDR1 and CDR2 (germline): LGHDT, YNNKEL (reference sequence). The CDR3 protein is CASSQPGEVINEQFF. The CDR3 DNA sequence: TGTGCCAGCAGCCAACCAGGGGAAGTCATAAATGAGCAGTTCTTC.

The chain uses TRBV6-6 and TRBJ1-5; D perhaps matches TRBD1 (5 bases). Trimming stripped 2 bases from V and 1 base from J, with 12 bases between. The CDR3 extends over 16 amino acids. From germline, CDR1 is MNHNY and CDR2 SVGAGI (reference sequence). This chain's CDR3 is CASSYGARESNQPQHF. The DNA for the CDR3 is TGTGCCAGCAGTTACGGGGCCCGGGAGAGCAATCAGCCCCAGCATTTT.

The V gene is TRBV5-1, the J gene TRBJ2-1; a weak D match, TRBD1 (5 bases). The CDR3 has 14 residues. CDR1 SGHRS and CDR2 YFSETQ come from the germline V gene. Trimming cost V 0 bases and J 9 bases, with 13 bases left between them. DNA for the CDR3: TGCGCCAGCAGCTTGGCCGTTCAGGGCGGTGAGCAGTTCTTC. Translation: CASSLAVQGGEQFF.

The gene calls are TRBV5-1 and TRBJ1-1; D gene uncertain. CDR3 length equals 13 residues. Germline CDR1 is SGHRS and CDR2 is YFSETQ. The V end lost 4 bases, the J end lost 0 bases, and 7 bases lay between the germline ends. The DNA of the CDR3 is TGCGCCAGCAGCGGAACAGTGAACACTGAAGCTTTCTTT. As protein: CASSGTVNTEAFF.

This chain uses TRBV5-4 with TRBJ2-1; TRBD1 matches at 8 bases. Germline V CDR1 and CDR2: SGHNT, YYREEE (reference sequence). V lost 4 bases to trimming and J lost 12 bases; unmatched junction nucleotides: 18. The CDR3 extends over 16 amino acids. The CDR3 DNA reads as TGTGCCAGCAGCCCCCAGAGCCGGACAGGGTTGGGGGTGCAGTTCTTC. It translates to CASSPQSRTGLGVQFF.

The J gene is TRBJ1-1, the V gene TRBV21-1. TRBV21-1 is a pseudogene locus. The CDR3 spans 11 residues. CDR3 loop: CASSTGEGAFF. DNA of the CDR3: TGTGCCAGCAGCACTGGGGAGGGCGCTTTCTTT.

The V call is TRBV7-8, the J call TRBJ2-2; 7 nucleotides line up with TRBD2. The germline CDR1 and CDR2 sequences are SGHVS and FQNEAQ. This CDR3 spans 16 amino acids. J was trimmed by 4 bases and V by 1 base; bases with no gene match: 6. DNA for the CDR3: TGTGCCAGCAGCTTAGGTTCTAGCGGCCCCACCGGGGAGCTGTTTTTT. Protein sequence: CASSLGSSGPTGELFF.

In its sample, this clone was seen once. This sequence joins TRBV18 and TRBJ2-7; 8 bases agree with TRBD1. With V trimmed by 3 bases and J by 3 bases, 10 bases remained unmatched. The length of the CDR3 is 16 residues. CDR1 KGHSH and CDR2 LQKENI come from the germline V gene. The CDR3 region is CASSPRGTGNNYEQYF. For the CDR3, the DNA is TGTGCCAGCTCACCTCGAGGGACAGGAAATAACTACGAGCAGTACTTC.